Listed below are T cell receptor beta chains from one sample, sequenced in a study of CD8 T cells in ankylosing spondylitis. One entry per CDR3 protein, called by TCRdb with MiXCR from the 5' RACE reads. The data hold 130,000 or so distinct CDR3 sequences, with approximately 10% observed a single time. The sample consisted of blood, either unsorted or a sorted T cell fraction (not recorded which). The receptors originated from a female donor with ankylosing spondylitis or in good health (not recorded which). Both conserved end residues are part of each CDR3. The D gene is left open where the match is weak. Size is omitted from some rows. Given values are once, few, many or a class for expanded clones.

d_gene | j_gene | v_gene | abundance | CDR3nt | CDR3aa
. | TRBJ2-1 | TRBV19 | . | TGTGCCAGTAGTAATCGGCCTCTCTCCGGCAATGAGCAGTTCTTC | CASSNRPLSGNEQFF
TRBD1 | TRBJ1-1 | TRBV6-5 | few | TGTGCCAGCAGTTACTTTGGACAGGGGGAAGCTTTCTTT | CASSYFGQGEAFF
TRBD2 | TRBJ2-3 | TRBV2 | many | TGTGCCAGCAGTGTGACTAGCGGGATTGCAGATACGCAGTATTTT | CASSVTSGIADTQYF
TRBD1 | TRBJ2-7 | TRBV29-1 | . | TGCAGCGTGGGGACGGGACAGGGGTCCTACGAGCAGTACTTC | CSVGTGQGSYEQYF
. | TRBJ2-5 | TRBV12-3/TRBV12-4 | many | TGTGCCAGCAGTTTTCAGCGGCCCGAAGAGACCCAGTACTTC | CASSFQRPEETQYF
. | TRBJ2-7 | TRBV12-3/TRBV12-4 | many | TGTGCCAGCAGCCCTGGACTACCCGCGCAGCAGTACTTC | CASSPGLPAQQYF
TRBD1 | TRBJ1-6 | TRBV3-1 | many | TGTGCCAGCAGCCTTGGGACAGATAATTCACCCCTCCACTTT | CASSLGTDNSPLHF
TRBD2 | TRBJ2-7 | TRBV4-2 | many | TGTGCCAGCAGCCCTACACTAGCGGTGTCGGACGAGCAGTACTTC | CASSPTLAVSDEQYF
TRBD1 | TRBJ2-7 | TRBV30 | many | TGTGCCTGGAGTGTCCCAGGGGGCGGACAGTACTTC | CAWSVPGGGQYF
TRBD1 | TRBJ1-1 | TRBV5-5 | many | TGTGCCAGCAGCATTCGGACAGGGGAGGGGACTGAAGCTTTCTTT | CASSIRTGEGTEAFF
TRBD1 | TRBJ1-2 | TRBV27 | . | TGTGCCAGCAGGCTTTCGACAGGGGTGGACTATGGCTACACCTTC | CASRLSTGVDYGYTF
. | TRBJ2-1 | TRBV10-1 | many | TGCGCCAGCAGTGTCCTAAGGGCCGACTCGGCCAATGAGCAGTTCTTC | CASSVLRADSANEQFF
. | TRBJ2-1 | TRBV11-3 | many | TGTGCCAGCAGCTTACTACGGACCCTCAATGAGCAGTTCTTC | CASSLLRTLNEQFF
. | TRBJ2-1 | TRBV5-1 | many | TGCGCCAGCAGCTTGGTTCCCGGCAATGAGCAGTTCTTC | CASSLVPGNEQFF
TRBD2 | TRBJ2-2 | TRBV4-2 | many | TGTGCCAGCAGCCAAGTTACTAGCGGGAGGGTCTACACCGGGGAGCTGTTTTTT | CASSQVTSGRVYTGELFF
. | TRBJ2-5 | TRBV28 | . | TGTGCCAGCAGTGCCCATAGAGGATTTAAGACCCAGTACTTC | CASSAHRGFKTQYF
. | TRBJ2-2 | TRBV2 | many | TGTGCCAGCAGTTACACCGGGGAGCTGTTTTTT | CASSYTGELFF
TRBD2 | TRBJ2-2 | TRBV3-1 | many | TGTGCCAGCAGCCAAGTGGCGACTAGCGGGAGTTCTCGGGAGCTGTTTTTT | CASSQVATSGSSRELFF
. | TRBJ2-1 | TRBV5-1 | many | TGCGCCAGCAGCTTTGGCAGTAACAATGAGCAGTTCTTC | CASSFGSNNEQFF
. | TRBJ2-7 | TRBV6-2/TRBV6-3 | . | TGTGCCAGCAGTTACAATCGGGGTCCCTACGAGCAGTACTTC | CASSYNRGPYEQYF
TRBD2 | TRBJ2-3 | TRBV7-2 | . | TGTGCCAGCGGGGACTACGCGCAGTATTTT | CASGDYAQYF
TRBD2 | TRBJ2-3 | TRBV5-4 | many | TGTGCCAGCAGCAGGGGACTAGCGGCGACAGATACGCAGTATTTT | CASSRGLAATDTQYF
. | TRBJ1-2 | TRBV5-1 | medium-sized | TGCGCCAGCAGCTTGGTGGCCACTGAACATGGCTACACCTTC | CASSLVATEHGYTF
. | TRBJ2-1 | TRBV7-6 | many | TGTGCCAGCAGCTTGAAGCGGGTAAACAATGAGCAGTTCTTC | CASSLKRVNNEQFF
. | TRBJ2-5 | TRBV11-2 | many | TGTGCCAGCAGCTTATACGAGACCCAGTACTTC | CASSLYETQYF
. | TRBJ2-7 | TRBV20-1 | medium-sized | TGCAGTGCTAATCATCCGAGGTCCTTCTCCTACGAGCAGTACTTC | CSANHPRSFSYEQYF
TRBD2 | TRBJ2-1 | TRBV5-1 | . | TGCGCCAGCAGCTTGGCCATAGCGGGAGGGACTGAGCAGTTCTTC | CASSLAIAGGTEQFF
. | TRBJ2-7 | TRBV20-1 | few | TGCAGTGCTAGACCTCTAGAGAAGCAGTACTTC | CSARPLEKQYF
. | TRBJ1-2 | TRBV7-8 | . | TGTGCCAGCAGCCCCCGTCCTCGGTATGGCTACACCTTC | CASSPRPRYGYTF
. | TRBJ1-2 | TRBV7-8 | many | TGTGCCAGCAGCTTAGCCGGATGGCGGGTTAATGGCTACACCTTC | CASSLAGWRVNGYTF
. | TRBJ2-3 | TRBV14 | many | TGTGCCAGCAGCCGCTACAGCAAGAGCACAGATACGCAGTATTTT | CASSRYSKSTDTQYF
TRBD1 | TRBJ2-1 | TRBV19 | few | TGTGCCAGTAAGGAAGACAGGGATCCCTACAATGAGCAGTTCTTC | CASKEDRDPYNEQFF
TRBD2 | TRBJ2-3 | TRBV5-1 | many | TGCGCCAGCAGCTTAGAGACTAGCGGGGGCCTAAACACAGATACGCAGTATTTT | CASSLETSGGLNTDTQYF
. | TRBJ2-3 | TRBV10-3 | many | TGTGCCATCAGTGACCGAATCCCCAGCACAGATACGCAGTATTTT | CAISDRIPSTDTQYF
. | TRBJ2-7 | TRBV6-1 | many | TGTGCCAGCAGTGAACCCGAGGAGCAGTACTTC | CASSEPEEQYF
. | TRBJ1-2 | TRBV7-9 | . | TGTGCCAGCAGCTTATCCTGGGAAGACTATGGCTACACCTTC | CASSLSWEDYGYTF
. | TRBJ2-1 | TRBV7-2 | many | TGTGCCAGCAGCCAGACCATCCCGGGTGAGCAGTTCTTC | CASSQTIPGEQFF
TRBD1 | TRBJ1-5 | TRBV12-3/TRBV12-4 | many | TGTGCCAGCAGTACCACAGGGGGGAATCAGCCCCAGCATTTT | CASSTTGGNQPQHF
. | TRBJ2-3 | TRBV4-1 | many | TGCGCCAGCAGCCAAGATGGGCGATCCTTCCTTAGCACAGATACGCAGTATTTT | CASSQDGRSFLSTDTQYF
. | TRBJ2-2 | TRBV19 | many | TGTGCCAGTAGTAGGGGTGAGGTCAACGGGGAGCTGTTTTTT | CASSRGEVNGELFF
. | TRBJ2-2 | TRBV19 | many | TGTGCCAGTAACGCAGGGTTTGGCACCGGGGAGCTGTTTTTT | CASNAGFGTGELFF
TRBD2 | TRBJ2-7 | TRBV12-3/TRBV12-4 | many | TGTGCCAGCAGCCCTAGCGGGTACGAGCAGTACTTC | CASSPSGYEQYF